The TCR beta chain described here comes from a study of CD8+CD57+ T cells in acquired aplastic anemia. On the study more broadly: An average of roughly 3 ug of DNA was obtained from sorted CD4+ and CD8+ cells. CD4+ cells from healthy donors averaged about 9.8 million reads.

The template used for profiling TCR beta VDJ and CDR3 was genomic DNA. TCRdb fed the reads into MiXCR, producing one record per CDR3 protein. The data show 400,000 to 500,000 distinct CDR3 sequences, 60% to 80% seen once. Study-wide points: Over 25 shared CD8+ CDR3s appeared highly expressed within patients' immunodominant clones. Between the patient and control groups, CD8+ Simpson's diversity did not differ significantly.

Worth noting for this clonotype: The antigen remains unidentified.

The CDR3 spans 21 residues. From germline, CDR1 is SGHNT and CDR2 YYREEE (reference sequence). Germline trimming cut 0 bases from V and 5 bases from J; bases unmatched to any gene: 19. The sample consisted of sorted CD4+, CD8+, or CD8+CD57+ T cells (not recorded which) from PBMCs. V is TRBV5-4 and J is TRBJ2-3; TRBD1 agrees at 12 bases. This clonotype originated in a human donor in good health, serving as a control. This chain's CDR3 is CASSLDIRSAIGTGGVDTQYF. The CDR3 DNA reads TGTGCCAGCAGCTTGGACATCCGCAGTGCTATAGGGACAGGGGGCGTAGATACGCAGTATTTT.